The clone carrying this T cell receptor (beta chain) was seen only a few times. Antigen specificity is unknown. The CDR3 runs 16 residues. From germline, CDR1 is SGHVS and CDR2 FNYEAQ. V was pared by 4 bases and J by 1 base, with 8 bases of the junction left unmatched. This sample is part of a study of T-cell memory formation after mild COVID-19. Looking at the study overall: TCR clustering was largely donor specific. The study's findings and limits: Contracting CD8+ clones were enriched in EMRA, CD4+ mainly in CM and EM.

TCRdb itself ran the 5' RACE reads through MiXCR, one entry per CDR3 protein. Among hundreds of thousands of distinct CDR3 sequences listed, about 23% were seen once. This TCR derives from an adult woman who had mild COVID-19 (a few samples of this study predate the infection). Cell type and time point are not known. The rearrangement links TRBV7-6 to TRBJ2-3, with 7 bases matching TRBD1. Sequencing was done on a sample of PBMCs or a T cell subset sorted from them (not recorded which). CDR3 DNA: TGTGCCAGCAGCTCCGAGACAGGGAGTGGCACAGATACGCAGTATTTT. Its translation is CASSSETGSGTDTQYF. Together with reference TRBV7-6 and TRBJ2-3, the CDR3 gives the full variable domain: GAGVSQSPRYKVTKRGQDVALRCDPISGHVSLYWYRQALGQGPEFLTYFNYEAQQDKSGLPNDRFSAERPEGSISTLTIQRTEQRDSAMYRCASSSETGSGTDTQYFGPGTRLTVL.